The 19 T cell receptor beta chains below all came from one sample that was sequenced in a study of tissue T cells after allogeneic stem cell transplantation. Profiled with immunoSEQ multiplex PCR; TCRdb holds only in-frame clones, not every one. The sample includes 5,000 or so clones, more than 65% of them seen just once. This sample comprised duodenal tissue, obtained at autopsy. The receptors were sampled from a female patient aged 18 to 50 with steroid-refractory graft-versus-host disease after an allogeneic stem cell transplant. Some T cells may be supplied by the graft donor.

The chain has TRBV6-5 and TRBJ1-1; D perhaps matches TRBD1 (5 bases). V lost 6 bases and J lost 3, with 14 bases in between. The CDR3 is 14 residues long. The germline CDR1 and CDR2 sequences are MNHEY and SVGAGI. The CDR3 DNA sequence: TGTGCCAGCAGCCTCCAGGGAAGGGACACTGAAGCTTTCTTT. Its protein product is CASSLQGRDTEAFF.

The V and J genes are TRBV15 and TRBJ1-5, with 8 bases identical to TRBD1. The CDR3 is 21 residues long. The V gene's germline CDR1 is LNHNV and CDR2 YYDKDF (reference sequence). Losses at the gene ends were 0 bases for V and 1 base for J; bases not matched to a gene: 17. The CDR3, as DNA: TGTGCCACCAGCAGAGATAGATGGACGAAGGTGACAGGGGAGAGCAATCAGCCCCAGCATTTT. Protein product: CATSRDRWTKVTGESNQPQHF. Using reference TRBV15 and TRBJ1-5 for the parts outside the CDR3, the full variable domain is DAMVIQNPRYQVTQFGKPVTLSCSQTLNHNVMYWYQQKSSQAPKLLFHYYDKDFNNEADTPDNFQSRRPNTSFCFLDIRSPGLGDTAMYLCATSRDRWTKVTGESNQPQHFGDGTRLSIL.

The chain employs TRBV7-2 and TRBJ1-5, with D possibly being TRBD1 (5 bases). Germline assignment: CDR1 SGHTA and CDR2 FQGNSA. V lost 4 bases and J lost 7, with 11 bases in between. The CDR3 extends over 13 amino acids. The CDR3 DNA is TGTGCCAGCAGCTGGGCCCAGGGCCAGCCCCAGCATTTT. Translated, it gives CASSWAQGQPQHF.

The rearrangement uses TRBV4-1 and TRBJ2-1; no clear D gene. Trimming left V 10 bases short and J 0 bases short, with 7 bases between. Germline values: CDR1 MGHRA, CDR2 YSYEKL. The CDR3 covers 12 residues. CDR3 loop: CAIRNSYNEQFF. Here the CDR3 DNA reads TGCGCCATTCGAAACTCCTACAATGAGCAGTTCTTC.

V usage is TRBV28 and J usage is TRBJ2-6; no firm D call. Germline V CDR1 and CDR2: MDHEN, SYDVKM. V was cut by 4 bases and J by 5 bases, with 18 bases left in between. The CDR3 spans 17 residues. The CDR3: CASSYIKTQSRANVLTF. The CDR3 DNA is TGTGCCAGCAGTTATATTAAGACACAAAGTCGGGCCAACGTCCTGACTTTC.

This rearrangement joins TRBV10-3 to TRBJ2-3, with 7 bases identical to TRBD1. The CDR3 has 14 amino acids. The ends lost 6 bases at V and 3 bases at J; junction bases unmatched: 6. CDR1 is ENHRY, CDR2 SYGVKD, per germline. The CDR3 sequence is CAIRRQGMTDTQYF. The CDR3 nucleotides are TGTGCCATCAGAAGACAGGGCATGACAGATACGCAGTATTTT.

This clone was seen once. The chain carries TRBV4-1 and TRBJ1-5; tentatively, D is TRBD1 (6 bases). The length of the CDR3 is 18 residues. Trimming removed 3 bases from V and 0 bases from J, with 18 bases in between. Germline V gene sequence: CDR1 MGHRA, CDR2 YSYEKL. The CDR3 DNA sequence: TGCGCCAGCAGCCACCCCCCGACAGGTCCCTATAGCAATCAGCCCCAGCATTTT. It translates to CASSHPPTGPYSNQPQHF.

The chain is built from TRBV27 and TRBJ2-7, with 7 positions matching TRBD2. Germline loops: CDR1 MNHEY, CDR2 SMNVEV (reference sequence). The CDR3 contains 15 residues. With V trimmed by 0 bases and J by 3 bases, 5 bases remained unmatched. The CDR3 reads CASSLSSGAHYEQYF. CDR3 coding DNA: TGTGCCAGCAGTTTATCCAGCGGGGCCCACTACGAGCAGTACTTC.

This clone has a single count. The chain combines TRBV11-2 with TRBJ2-5; D not certain. The V gene lost 4 bases and the J gene lost 0 bases, with 15 bases spanning the gap. The CDR3 has 16 residues. CDR1 and CDR2 (germline): SGHAT, FQNNGV. The CDR3 here is CASSSPRLPYQETQYF. CDR3 sequence (DNA): TGTGCCAGCAGCTCCCCACGATTACCCTACCAAGAGACCCAGTACTTC.

This chain joins TRBV10-2 and TRBJ2-7; 11 bases fit TRBD1. V lost 6 bases and J lost 3; bases outside the gene matches: 16. Germline assignment: CDR1 WSHSY and CDR2 SAAADI. The CDR3 sequence is 18 residues long. The CDR3 loop reads CASRRDFRTGGGHYEQYF. The CDR3 DNA reads TGCGCCAGCAGACGCGACTTTAGGACAGGGGGCGGCCACTACGAGCAGTACTTC.

This clone has more than one count but fewer than ten. The chain recombines TRBV6-2 or TRBV6-3 with TRBJ1-6; no clear D. In germline, CDR1 is MNHEY, CDR2 SVGEGT. The CDR3 runs to 14 residues. V lost 2 bases and J 3 bases, leaving 5 bases between the germline ends. CDR3 loop: CASSYNSYNSPLHF. Written as DNA, the CDR3 is TGTGCCAGCAGTTACAACAGCTATAATTCACCCCTCCACTTT.

The chain joins TRBV9 to TRBJ1-1; unclear D gene. Germline assignment: CDR1 SGDLS and CDR2 YYNGEE. The germline V and J ends were trimmed by 0 bases and 5 bases, with 8 bases remaining between them. The CDR3 has 13 residues. CDR3 bases: TGTGCCAGCAGCGTAGCTGGGCTTACTGAAGCTTTCTTT. Its protein is CASSVAGLTEAFF.

This clone was seen only a few times. The V and J genes are TRBV28 and TRBJ1-6, with D unclear. Per the germline V gene, CDR1 is MDHEN and CDR2 is SYDVKM. This CDR3 has 12 amino acids. V was trimmed by 3 bases and J by 10 bases, leaving 7 bases between them. The CDR3 sequence is CASSFEFSPLHF. The CDR3, as DNA: TGTGCCAGCAGTTTTGAATTCTCACCCCTCCACTTT.

The rearrangement uses TRBV3-1 (or the pseudogene TRBV3-2) and TRBJ2-3; D is perhaps TRBD2 (7 bases). In germline, CDR1 is LGHDT, CDR2 YNNKEL (reference sequence). Deletions cut 3 bases from V and 8 bases from J, with 15 bases between. This CDR3 comprises 14 residues. The CDR3 here is CASSQGGGGSTQYF. CDR3 in DNA: TGTGCCAGCAGCCAGGGGGGAGGGGGGAGTACGCAGTATTTT.

This clone was seen a handful of times. V gene TRBV15 combines with J gene TRBJ1-4; D ambiguous. The CDR3 is 15 residues long. Trimming cost V 0 bases and J 0 bases, with 5 bases left between them. The germline V gene has CDR1 LNHNV and CDR2 YYDKDF (reference sequence). CDR3 protein: CATSREPATNEKLFF. The CDR3 DNA sequence: TGTGCCACCAGCAGAGAGCCTGCAACTAATGAAAAACTGTTTTTT.

V gene TRBV9 combines with J gene TRBJ2-1, with D tentatively TRBD2 (5 bases). Trimming took 0 bases from V and 6 from J, leaving 10 bases between them. The CDR3 has 14 residues. Germline CDR1 and CDR2: SGDLS and YYNGEE. CDR3 sequence reads: CASSVGTRLNEQFF. In DNA form, the CDR3 reads TGTGCCAGCAGCGTAGGCACTAGGCTCAATGAGCAGTTCTTC.

The chain uses TRBV2 and TRBJ2-7; D is undetermined. CDR1 is SNHLY, CDR2 FYNNEI, per germline. The CDR3 has 13 residues. Trimming shortened V by 6 bases and J by 1 base, and 10 bases separated the two germline ends. CDR3: CASSYDGSYEQYF. CDR3 nucleotides: TGTGCCAGCAGCTATGACGGGTCCTACGAGCAGTACTTC.

This clone was found once. J is TRBJ2-2 and V is TRBV7-3; D possibly corresponds to TRBD2 (6 bases). Germline V gives CDR1 SGHTA, CDR2 FQGTGA. The V and J ends lost 2 bases and 8 bases respectively, with 15 bases between them. The CDR3 length is 15 residues. CDR3 sequence: CASSLAGLPEGELFF. CDR3 bases: TGTGCCAGCAGCTTAGCGGGACTTCCAGAGGGGGAGCTGTTTTTT.

The chain recombines TRBV20-1 with TRBJ2-5, with D perhaps matching TRBD1 (6 bases). The CDR3 covers 11 residues. V was cut by 8 bases and J by 10 bases, with 17 bases left in between. Germline CDR1 DFQATT, CDR2 SNEGSKA (reference sequence). Here the CDR3 reads CSQRLGGDQYF. In DNA, the CDR3 is TGCAGTCAGAGATTAGGGGGTGACCAGTACTTC.